The 9 T cell receptor beta chains below come from one sample, sequenced in a study of blood T cell repertoires in COVID-19. TCRdb's table, derived via immunoSEQ multiplex PCR, lists solely in-frame clones and lacks some. The data show some 290,000 clones, almost 90% seen once. The sample consisted of peripheral blood. The receptors derive from a woman in her thirties or forties with COVID-19, enrolled during active disease.

This rearrangement joins TRBV28 to TRBJ1-5; D is unresolved. CDR1 MDHEN and CDR2 SYDVKM come from the germline V gene. The CDR3 consists of 16 residues. The V and J ends lost 1 base and 0 bases respectively, with 10 bases between them. Written as DNA, the CDR3 is TGTGCCAGCAGTTTATTCTTTGTAGATAGCAATCAGCCCCAGCATTTT. The encoded protein is CASSLFFVDSNQPQHF.

The rearrangement links TRBV7-9 to TRBJ2-2; D uncertain. The CDR3 has 15 residues. The germline gives CDR1 SEHNR, CDR2 FQNEAQ (reference sequence). The V and J ends lost 2 bases and 0 bases respectively, with 7 bases between them. The CDR3 spells CASSLRLTNTGELFF. In nucleotides, the CDR3 is TGTGCCAGCAGCTTAAGACTGACGAACACCGGGGAGCTGTTTTTT.

The chain uses TRBV28 and TRBJ1-6; TRBD1 agrees at 9 bases. V was clipped by 6 bases and J by 6 bases; unmatched bases: 6. Germline-derived CDR1 and CDR2 are MDHEN and SYDVKM. The CDR3 totals 15 residues. The CDR3 DNA sequence: TGTGCCAGCAGCGGGACAGGGCCCCTTAATTCACCCCTCCACTTT. This gives the protein CASSGTGPLNSPLHF.

This clone has more than one count but fewer than ten. The chain is built from TRBV12-3 or TRBV12-4 and TRBJ1-1, with D perhaps TRBD1 (5 bases). With 5 bases removed from V and 1 base from J, the gap between germline ends came to 8 bases. The CDR3 length is 13 residues. The CDR3 coding sequence is TGTGCCAGCAGTGCAGGGAAGAACACTGAAGCTTTCTTT. Amino acids: CASSAGKNTEAFF.

About this clone: An end of the junction differs from the germline gene, which may be a read error. The chain joins TRBV6-5 to TRBJ2-7; 7 bases match TRBD1. Per germline, CDR1 MNHEY and CDR2 SVGAGI. There are 15 residues in the CDR3. CDR3 amino acids: CASSHGQALTYGQYF. Here the CDR3 DNA reads TGTGCCAGCAGTCATGGACAGGCGTTAACCTACGGGCAGTACTTC.

This chain uses TRBV6-5 with TRBJ2-3; 11 nucleotides line up with TRBD1. The V gene end was trimmed by 5 bases and the J gene end by 6 bases; junction bases not matched to a gene: 4. The CDR3 is made up of 14 amino acids. Per the germline V gene, CDR1 is MNHEY and CDR2 is SVGAGI. The CDR3 loop is CASSRTGGEDTQYF. Written as DNA, the CDR3 is TGTGCCAGCAGTCGGACAGGGGGCGAGGATACGCAGTATTTT.

This rearrangement joins TRBV4-3 to TRBJ2-3, with 7 nucleotides matching TRBD1. Germline trimming cut 4 bases from V and 1 base from J; bases unmatched to any gene: 5. In germline, CDR1 is LGHNA, CDR2 YSLEER. This CDR3 comprises 15 residues. DNA for the CDR3: TGCGCCAGCAGCCTTCAAGGGGGCGGCACAGATACGCAGTATTTT. It specifies CASSLQGGGTDTQYF.

This chain links TRBV19 with TRBJ2-7; a weak D match, TRBD1 (6 bases). Trimming shortened V by 8 bases and J by 0 bases, and 8 bases separated the two germline ends. The CDR3 is 12 amino acids. Germline CDR1 and CDR2: LNHDA and SQIVND (reference sequence). CDR3: CASGDISYEQYF. The CDR3 region has the DNA TGTGCCAGTGGGGACATCTCCTACGAGCAGTACTTC.

The chain joins TRBV5-4 to TRBJ1-2; 11 bases fit TRBD1. Germline CDR1 SGHNT, CDR2 YYREEE (reference sequence). Trimming took 1 base from V and 7 from J; bases not matched to a gene: 6. The CDR3 contains 15 residues. The CDR3 sequence: CASSLMGQGERGYTF. The CDR3 nucleotides are TGTGCCAGCAGCTTGATGGGACAGGGGGAACGTGGCTACACCTTC.